The clone carrying this T cell receptor beta chain was recorded many times. The antigen is unknown. V shed 3 bases, J shed 5 bases, and the junction held 7 bases outside the gene matches. The CDR3 totals 15 residues. Germline-derived CDR1 and CDR2 are SGHRS and YFSETQ. This sample was included in a study of T cells in Graves' hyperthyroidism and ophthalmopathy. Regarding the study as a whole: Separation of ophthalmopathy from stable hyperthyroidism was achieved by a 13 V-J model. Most thyroid-expanded clonotypes above 0.001 were also found in blood.

Amplified TCR beta CDR3 regions derived from RNA transcripts. First-round RT-PCR with HTBI primers amplified the TCR CDR3 region. TCRdb re-derived calls from the multiplex PCR reads in MiXCR, one entry per CDR3 protein. This table has 490,000 or so distinct CDR3 sequences, roughly 21% appearing once. At least 3 on the Clinical Activity Score was recorded for ophthalmopathy patients, who also had NOSPECS grade at least 4 and duration under 3 months. The PBMCs studied were ones that came from about 10 ml fresh peripheral blood. The material sequenced was blood. This chain connects TRBV5-1 to TRBJ2-3; 9 bases agree with TRBD1. The TCR sequence derives from a middle-aged man with Graves' ophthalmopathy. The DNA for the CDR3 is TGCGCCAGCAGCTCACAGGGGGCGTTGAGAGATACGCAGTATTTT. Its protein is CASSSQGALRDTQYF.